One and the same sample provided the 13 T cell receptor beta chains below, sequenced in a study of graft-versus-host responses after intestinal transplantation. No cognate antigen is known for these TCRs. Assay used: immunoSEQ multiplex PCR; TCRdb lists only in-frame clones, some missing. This table has fewer than 150,000 clones, more than 80% appearing once. This specimen was unstimulated CD4+ T cells sorted from spleen or lymph node cells, taken before intestinal transplant. The origin of the receptors is a human donor who received an intestinal transplant.

The chain has TRBV7-9 and TRBJ1-2, with D unresolved. From germline, CDR1 is SEHNR and CDR2 FQNEAQ (reference sequence). V was trimmed by 0 bases and J by 5 bases, leaving 4 bases between them. CDR3 length: 12 amino acids. The CDR3: CASSLAQYGYTF. CDR3 sequence (DNA): TGTGCCAGCAGCTTAGCGCAGTATGGCTACACCTTC.

The rearrangement joins TRBV6-1 to TRBJ2-3; 12 bases match TRBD2. CDR1 is MNHNS, CDR2 SASEGT, per germline. The junction had 7 bases not matched to a gene; V was cut back by 7 bases and J by 5 bases. The CDR3 extends over 15 amino acids. CDR3 bases: TGTGCCAGCAAGGGATCGACTAGCGGGGGAGATACGCAGTATTTT. This translates into CASKGSTSGGDTQYF.

This chain joins TRBV7-3 and TRBJ2-1; 11 bases agree with TRBD2. The CDR3 totals 15 residues. The germline CDR1 and CDR2 sequences are SGHTA and FQGTGA. The ends lost 3 bases at V and 5 bases at J; junction bases unmatched: 3. In DNA, the CDR3 is TGTGCCAGCAGCTTCCGACTAGCGGGAAACAATGAGCAGTTCTTC. Its translation: CASSFRLAGNNEQFF.

J is TRBJ1-5 and V is TRBV6-5; 8 nucleotides align to TRBD1. The CDR3 is 15 residues long. Germline V gene lookup returns CDR1 MNHEY and CDR2 SVGAGI. Unmatched junction bases numbered 3, after V lost 1 base and J lost 4 bases. CDR3 nucleotide sequence: TGTGCCAGCAGTTACTACAGGGGGGTAAATCAGCCCCAGCATTTT. This translates into CASSYYRGVNQPQHF.

The V and J genes are TRBV5-6 and TRBJ1-2, with D maybe TRBD1 (5 bases). Deletions cut 4 bases from V and 3 bases from J, with 10 bases between. The germline V gene has CDR1 SGHDT and CDR2 YYEEEE. This CDR3 is built from 13 residues. The CDR3 reads CASSGASYYGYTF. CDR3 DNA sequence: TGTGCCAGCAGCGGGGCCTCCTACTATGGCTACACCTTC.

This chain uses TRBV2 with TRBJ2-5; 7 bases fit TRBD2. V lost 4 bases and J lost 4; bases outside the gene matches: 15. The CDR3 is 17 residues long. CDR1 and CDR2 from the germline V gene are SNHLY and FYNNEI. The CDR3 sequence: CASSGADGGLVVETQYF. The CDR3 DNA reads TGTGCCAGCAGTGGTGCTGACGGGGGGTTAGTTGTAGAGACCCAGTACTTC.

CDR3 sequence: CASSFRASGGQSYEQYF. In nucleotides, the CDR3 is TGTGCCAGCAGCTTTCGCGCGAGCGGGGGCCAATCCTACGAGCAGTACTTC. The chain combines TRBV7-9 with TRBJ2-7; 8 bases match TRBD2. The germline V gene has CDR1 SEHNR and CDR2 FQNEAQ (reference sequence). The V gene end was trimmed by 3 bases and the J gene end by 1 base; junction bases not matched to a gene: 11. CDR3 length equals 17 residues.

This clone was counted between two and nine times. The genes are TRBV7-9 and TRBJ2-7; TRBD1 matches 7 bases. Germline values: CDR1 SEHNR, CDR2 FQNEAQ (reference sequence). The V segment lost 5 bases and the J segment 4 bases; nucleotides outside the gene matches: 11. The CDR3 runs 15 residues. The CDR3 protein is CASSARAGGTYEQYF. The CDR3 DNA follows: TGTGCCAGCAGCGCCAGGGCAGGGGGAACATACGAGCAGTACTTC.

The rearrangement links TRBV11-2 to TRBJ1-1; D call uncertain. V gave up 4 bases and J gave up 10 bases, with 19 bases separating them. In germline, CDR1 is SGHAT, CDR2 FQNNGV. The CDR3 is 14 amino acids. CDR3 loop: CASSSRSEGSRAFF. The CDR3 DNA follows: TGTGCCAGCAGCTCGCGGAGTGAAGGGAGTCGAGCTTTCTTT.

CDR3 loop: CASSLGGEPTDTQYF. The CDR3 bases are TGTGCCAGCAGCTTAGGGGGGGAGCCCACAGATACGCAGTATTTT. This sequence joins TRBV7-8 and TRBJ2-3; possibly TRBD2 for D (6 bases). The length of the CDR3 is 15 residues. In germline, CDR1 is SGHVS, CDR2 FQNEAQ. Trimming stripped 1 base from V and 2 bases from J, with 10 bases between.

The CDR3 region has the DNA TGTGCCAGCAGCCAAAGTAGCAACAATGAGCAGTTCTTC. Translating it yields CASSQSSNNEQFF. The chain is built from TRBV6-5 and TRBJ2-1; the D is unclear. Per the germline V gene, CDR1 is MNHEY and CDR2 is SVGAGI. CDR3 length: 13 residues. V was cut by 6 bases and J by 5 bases, with 11 bases left in between.

This chain connects TRBV9 to TRBJ2-5, with D unresolved. V gave up 3 bases and J gave up 2 bases, with 14 bases separating them. Looked up from germline, CDR1 is SGDLS and CDR2 is YYNGEE. CDR3 length: 15 residues. DNA for the CDR3: TGTGCCAGCAGCGGCCGACCGCATAGTCAAGAGACCCAGTACTTC. It translates to CASSGRPHSQETQYF.

This chain joins TRBV27 and TRBJ2-5; a possible D gene is TRBD1 (5 bases). The germline V gene encodes CDR1 MNHEY and CDR2 SMNVEV (reference sequence). Trimming shortened V by 3 bases and J by 4 bases, and 9 bases separated the two germline ends. The CDR3 runs to 13 residues. Written as DNA, the CDR3 is TGTGCCAGCAGTTTCATTAGGGGAGAGACCCAGTACTTC. This gives the protein CASSFIRGETQYF.